This TCR beta chain was documented in a study of T cell responses to AZD1222 COVID-19 vaccine. The length of the CDR3 is 13 residues. Germline V gives CDR1 SGHTA, CDR2 FQGTGA. Study results and caveats: Donors in the cohort were predominantly white British and more often female, and clonal diversity was possibly underestimated. Baseline antibody screening turned up just six or seven seropositive AZD1222 recipients.

Profiling relied on immunoSEQ multiplex PCR, and the TCRdb table lists in-frame clones only, not all of them. This table holds 90,000 to 150,000 clones, about 89% found once. For this clone: What it binds is not known. One junction end does not reproduce the germline sequence, and a read error may be involved.

This sequence joins TRBV7-3 and TRBJ1-1, with 7 bases aligning to TRBD1. This sequence originates from an adult in good health. This material consisted of peripheral blood, taken on day 0 of AZD1222 vaccination. CDR3 sequence reads: CASSLTGTDEAFF. The CDR3 DNA follows: TGTGCCAGCAGCCTAACCGGGACAGATGAAGCTTTCTTT. The complete variable domain, with remaining parts taken from reference TRBV7-3 and TRBJ1-1, reads GAGVSQTPSNKVTEKGKYVELRCDPISGHTALYWYRQSLGQGPEFLIYFQGTGAADDSGLPNDRFFAVRPEGSVSTLKIQRTERGDSAVYLCASSLTGTDEAFFGQGTRLTVV.